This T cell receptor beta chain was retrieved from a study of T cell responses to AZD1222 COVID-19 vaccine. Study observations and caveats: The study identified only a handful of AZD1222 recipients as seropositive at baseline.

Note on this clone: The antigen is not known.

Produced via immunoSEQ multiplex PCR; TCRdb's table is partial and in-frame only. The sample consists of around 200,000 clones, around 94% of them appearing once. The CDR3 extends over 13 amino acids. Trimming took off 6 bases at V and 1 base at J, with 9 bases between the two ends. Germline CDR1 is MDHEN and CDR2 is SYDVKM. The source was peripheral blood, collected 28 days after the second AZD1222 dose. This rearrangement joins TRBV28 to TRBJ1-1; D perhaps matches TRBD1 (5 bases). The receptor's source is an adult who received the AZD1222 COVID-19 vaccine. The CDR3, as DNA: TGTGCCAGCAGCCCAGGGACGAACACTGAAGCTTTCTTT. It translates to CASSPGTNTEAFF.